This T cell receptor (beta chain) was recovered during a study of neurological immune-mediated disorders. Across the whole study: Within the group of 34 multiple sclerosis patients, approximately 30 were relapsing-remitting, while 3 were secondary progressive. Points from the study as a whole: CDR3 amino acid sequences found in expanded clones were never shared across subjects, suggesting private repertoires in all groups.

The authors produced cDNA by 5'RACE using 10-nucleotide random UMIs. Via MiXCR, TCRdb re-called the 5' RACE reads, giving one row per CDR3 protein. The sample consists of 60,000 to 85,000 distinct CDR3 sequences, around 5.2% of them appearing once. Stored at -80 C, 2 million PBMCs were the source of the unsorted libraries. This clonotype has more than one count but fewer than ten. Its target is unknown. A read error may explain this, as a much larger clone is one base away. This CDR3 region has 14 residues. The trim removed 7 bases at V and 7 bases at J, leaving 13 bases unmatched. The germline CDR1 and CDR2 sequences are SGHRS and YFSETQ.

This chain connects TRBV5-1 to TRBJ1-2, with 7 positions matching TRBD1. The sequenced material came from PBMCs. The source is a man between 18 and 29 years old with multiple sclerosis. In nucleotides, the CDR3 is TGCGCCAGCCGCAAGGACATAGGGGGCGGTGGCTACACCTTC. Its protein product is CASRKDIGGGGYTF.